The clone carrying this TCR beta chain was counted once. Profiling relied on immunoSEQ multiplex PCR, and the TCRdb table lists in-frame clones only, not all of them. The data contain 100,000 to 140,000 clones, 90% to 95% of them seen just once; the ten biggest clones take up around 1.3%. The CDR3 spans 13 residues. Germline V CDR1 and CDR2: MNHEY, SVGAGI. Deletions cut 6 bases from V and 1 base from J, with 9 bases between. The entry originates in a study of blood T cell repertoires in COVID-19. Sequencing input: peripheral blood. This chain joins TRBV6-5 and TRBJ1-1; a weak D match, TRBD1 (5 bases). This TCR came from a woman in her thirties with acute or convalescent COVID-19. CDR3 nucleotide sequence: TGTGCCAGCAGACAGGTTGGGAACACTGAAGCTTTCTTT. It yields the protein CASRQVGNTEAFF.